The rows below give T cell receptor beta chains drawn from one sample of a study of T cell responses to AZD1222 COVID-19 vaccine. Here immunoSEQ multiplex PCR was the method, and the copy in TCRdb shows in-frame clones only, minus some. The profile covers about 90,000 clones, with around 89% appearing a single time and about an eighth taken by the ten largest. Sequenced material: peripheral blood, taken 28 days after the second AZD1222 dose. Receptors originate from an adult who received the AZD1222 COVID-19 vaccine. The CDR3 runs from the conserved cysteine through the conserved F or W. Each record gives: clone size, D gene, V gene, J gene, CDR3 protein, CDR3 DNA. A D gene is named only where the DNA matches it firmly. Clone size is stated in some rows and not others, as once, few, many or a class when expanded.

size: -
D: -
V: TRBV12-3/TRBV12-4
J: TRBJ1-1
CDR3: CASSLQGTEAFF
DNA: TGTGCCAGCAGTTTACAGGGAACTGAAGCTTTCTTT

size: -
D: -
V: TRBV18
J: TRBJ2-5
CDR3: CASSPGTGEETQYF
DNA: TGTGCCAGCTCCCCAGGGACGGGTGAAGAGACCCAGTACTTC

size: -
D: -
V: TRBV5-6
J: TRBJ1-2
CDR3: CASSSRARLHGYTF
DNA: TGTGCCAGCTCATCCAGGGCTCGGCTCCATGGCTACACCTTC

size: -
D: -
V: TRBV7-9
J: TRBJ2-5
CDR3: CASSLGVAPGETQYF
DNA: TGTGCCAGCAGCTTAGGGGTGGCCCCTGGAGAGACCCAGTACTTC

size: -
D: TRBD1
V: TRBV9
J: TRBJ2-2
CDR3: CASSLDPGQGNTGELFF
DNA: TGTGCCAGCAGCCTCGATCCGGGACAGGGGAACACCGGGGAGCTGTTTTTT

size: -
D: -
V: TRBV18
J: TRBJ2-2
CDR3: CASCPGLGELFF
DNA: TGTGCCAGCTGCCCGGGCCTCGGGGAGCTGTTTTTT

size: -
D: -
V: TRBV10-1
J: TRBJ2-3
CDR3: CASSEGARSTDTQYF
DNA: TGCGCCAGCAGTGAGGGGGCTAGGAGTACAGATACGCAGTATTTT

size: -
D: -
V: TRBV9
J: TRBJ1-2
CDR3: CASSVRAGDYGYTF
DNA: TGTGCCAGCAGCGTACGGGCAGGAGACTATGGCTACACCTTC

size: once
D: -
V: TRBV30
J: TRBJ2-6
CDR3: CAWSTGNRANVLTF
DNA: TGTGCCTGGTCTACAGGGAATAGGGCCAACGTCCTGACTTTC

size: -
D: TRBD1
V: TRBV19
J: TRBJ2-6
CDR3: CATLQGPGANVLTF
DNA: TGTGCCACTCTACAGGGGCCCGGGGCCAACGTCCTGACTTTC

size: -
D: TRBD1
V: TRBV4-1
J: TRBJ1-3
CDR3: CASSQITAGGTGNTIYF
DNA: TGCGCCAGCAGCCAAATTACGGCAGGGGGCACCGGAAACACCATATATTTT

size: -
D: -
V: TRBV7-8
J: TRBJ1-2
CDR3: CASSLAGRSDGYTF
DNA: TGTGCCAGCAGCTTAGCAGGGAGGTCTGATGGCTACACCTTC

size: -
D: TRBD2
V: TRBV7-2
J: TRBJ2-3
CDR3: CASSLGVRGDTDTQYF
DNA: TGTGCCAGCAGCTTAGGGGTGCGGGGGGACACAGATACGCAGTATTTT

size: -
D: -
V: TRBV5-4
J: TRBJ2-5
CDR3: CASSLGQETQYF
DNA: TGTGCCAGCAGCTTGGGGCAAGAGACCCAGTACTTC

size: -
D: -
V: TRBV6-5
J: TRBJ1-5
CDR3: CASSAQYNQPQHF
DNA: TGTGCCAGCAGCGCCCAGTACAATCAGCCCCAGCATTTT

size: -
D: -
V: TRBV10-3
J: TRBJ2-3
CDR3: CAIAALASTDTQYF
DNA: TGTGCCATCGCCGCACTCGCGAGCACAGATACGCAGTATTTT

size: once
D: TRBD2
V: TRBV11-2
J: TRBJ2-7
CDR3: CASSSGLAGGSEQYF
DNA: TGTGCCAGCAGCTCCGGACTAGCGGGGGGGAGTGAGCAGTACTTC

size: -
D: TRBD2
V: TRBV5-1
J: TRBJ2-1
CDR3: CASSTGTSGGAENEQFF
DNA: TGCGCCAGCAGCACCGGGACTAGCGGGGGAGCGGAGAATGAGCAGTTCTTC

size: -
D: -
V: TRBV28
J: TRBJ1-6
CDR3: CASSFWTDNSPLHF
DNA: TGTGCCAGCAGTTTCTGGACAGATAATTCACCCCTCCACTTT

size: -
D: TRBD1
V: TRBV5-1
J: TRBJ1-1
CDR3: CASSPTGYYTEAFF
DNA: TGCGCCAGCAGCCCGACAGGGTACTACACTGAAGCTTTCTTT

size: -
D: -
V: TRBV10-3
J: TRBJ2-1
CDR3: CAISESQAEQFF
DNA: TGTGCCATCAGTGAGTCGCAGGCGGAGCAGTTCTTC

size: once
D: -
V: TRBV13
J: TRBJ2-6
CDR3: CASSFMAGANVLTF
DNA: TGTGCCAGCAGCTTCATGGCTGGGGCCAACGTCCTGACTTTC

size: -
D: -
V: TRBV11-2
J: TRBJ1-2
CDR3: CASSLGTASYGYTF
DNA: TGTGCCAGCAGCTTAGGAACAGCCTCCTATGGCTACACCTTC

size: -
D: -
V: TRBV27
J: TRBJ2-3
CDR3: CASSLRPNQHDTQYF
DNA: TGTGCCAGCAGTTTGCGTCCGAACCAACACGATACGCAGTATTTT

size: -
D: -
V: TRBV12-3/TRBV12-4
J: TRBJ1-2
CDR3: CASSLGVYHGYTF
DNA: TGTGCCAGCAGTTTAGGGGTCTACCATGGCTACACCTTC

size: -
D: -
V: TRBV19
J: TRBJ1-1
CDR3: CASSIVGGNTEAFF
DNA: TGTGCCAGTAGTATAGTAGGGGGGAACACTGAAGCTTTCTTT

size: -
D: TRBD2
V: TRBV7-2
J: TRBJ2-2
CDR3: CASSYLAGADTGELFF
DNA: TGTGCCAGCAGCTATCTAGCGGGAGCCGACACCGGGGAGCTGTTTTTT

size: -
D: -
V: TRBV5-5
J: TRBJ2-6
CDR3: CASSLYRVLNSGANVLTF
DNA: TGTGCCAGCAGCTTATACAGGGTCTTAAACTCTGGGGCCAACGTCCTGACTTTC

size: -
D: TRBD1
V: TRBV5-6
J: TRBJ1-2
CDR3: CASSVPGTGSRGYTF
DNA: TGTGCCAGCAGCGTTCCCGGGACAGGGTCTCGAGGCTACACCTTC

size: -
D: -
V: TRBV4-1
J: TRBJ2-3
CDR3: CASTPSGGTTDTQYF
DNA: TGCGCCAGCACCCCTAGTGGCGGAACCACAGATACGCAGTATTTT

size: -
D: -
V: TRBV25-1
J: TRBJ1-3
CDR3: CASSATGTSGNTIYF
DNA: TGTGCCAGCAGTGCAACAGGGACCTCTGGAAACACCATATATTTT

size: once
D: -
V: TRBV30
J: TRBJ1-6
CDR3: CAWSGTVYNSPLHF
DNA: TGTGCCTGGAGTGGAACAGTCTATAATTCACCCCTCCACTTT

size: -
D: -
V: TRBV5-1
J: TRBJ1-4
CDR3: CASSLVGGTNEKLFF
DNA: TGCGCCAGCAGCTTGGTGGGGGGAACTAATGAAAAACTGTTTTTT